Described below is a single TCR beta chain sequence and its context. This specimen belongs to a study of blood T cell repertoires in COVID-19. Background on the study: Collection of acute and convalescent COVID-19 samples took place in the United States, Italy and Spain. PBMCs, B-cell-depleted T cells, or T cells were the source of the cDNA or gDNA that made up the material.

In the source study's methods: By means of reference gene primer amplification, nucleated cell counts were estimated. Some clones are missing from TCRdb's copy, which holds only in-frame ones; the method was immunoSEQ multiplex PCR. Clonal size and the V and J genes are those of that table, whereas D and trimming came from the DNA. The sample shows about 28,000 clones, over 70% of them seen only once. This CDR3 has 15 residues. From germline, CDR1 is SEHNR and CDR2 FQNEAQ (reference sequence). The ends lost 2 bases at V and 8 bases at J; junction bases unmatched: 7. The source of this sequence is a man aged 65 to 85 with active COVID-19. The rearrangement joins TRBV7-9 to TRBJ2-1; 9 bases align to TRBD2. The source material was peripheral blood. The CDR3 DNA sequence: TGTGCCAGCAGCTTATTTGGCGGGGGGGCTTATGAGCAGTTCTTC. Encoded protein: CASSLFGGGAYEQFF.